A selection of T cell receptor beta chains follows, all from one sample in a study of early T cells in non-severe SARS-CoV-2 infection. Using its own MiXCR run on the 5' RACE reads, TCRdb lists one record per CDR3 protein. The sample lists tens of thousands of distinct CDR3 sequences, approximately 8.5% seen once, with just under 15% in the top ten. The sequenced material came from whole blood. Source of these receptors: an adult who was a healthcare worker with PCR-confirmed SARS-CoV-2 infection or an uninfected control (not recorded which). The CDR3 runs from the conserved cysteine through the conserved F or W. A D gene is named only where the DNA matches it firmly. A clone size is listed for some rows: how often the clone was seen (once, few, many), or a class if it is expanded.

many	TRBV6-2/TRBV6-3	13	NA	TRBJ2-2	CASIRLNTGELFF	TGTGCCAGCATCCGGCTTAACACCGGGGAGCTGTTTTTT
few	TRBV6-2/TRBV6-3	14	NA	TRBJ2-2	CASGRGERTGELFF	TGTGCCAGCGGCCGTGGGGAGAGAACCGGGGAGCTGTTTTTT
NA	TRBV18	12	NA	TRBJ1-1	CASSPEYTEAFF	TGTGCCAGCTCACCAGAGTACACTGAAGCTTTCTTT
many	TRBV5-4	17	NA	TRBJ2-6	CASSTTPYVSGANVLTF	TGTGCCAGCAGCACGACACCCTACGTGTCTGGGGCCAACGTCCTGACTTTC
many	TRBV7-8	14	TRBD1	TRBJ2-7	CASRDREGSYEQYF	TGTGCCAGCCGGGACAGGGAAGGGTCCTACGAGCAGTACTTC
few	TRBV7-2	19	TRBD2	TRBJ2-1	CASSLSRLAGVGRSNEQFF	TGTGCCAGCAGCTTATCACGCCTAGCGGGAGTAGGGCGCTCCAATGAGCAGTTCTTC
many	TRBV5-1	16	NA	TRBJ2-5	CASSLLPVVVQETQYF	TGCGCCAGCAGCTTGTTACCGGTGGTGGTCCAAGAGACCCAGTACTTC
NA	TRBV29-1	11	NA	TRBJ1-1	CSCRENTEAFF	TGCAGCTGTAGGGAGAACACTGAAGCTTTCTTT
many	TRBV6-4	14	NA	TRBJ2-1	CASSDSYSRNEQFF	TGTGCCAGCAGTGACTCGTACTCCCGCAATGAGCAGTTCTTC
many	TRBV25-1	17	TRBD1	TRBJ2-1	CASSEFPLDRGHNEQFF	TGTGCCAGCAGTGAATTCCCTTTGGACAGGGGGCATAATGAGCAGTTCTTC
NA	TRBV9	15	NA	TRBJ2-7	CASSLPAGPSYEQYF	TGTGCCAGCAGCCTACCGGCAGGGCCTTCCTACGAGCAGTACTTC
many	TRBV20-1	15	TRBD2	TRBJ2-1	CSARDWGLAIGEQFF	TGCAGTGCTAGAGATTGGGGACTAGCTATTGGTGAGCAGTTCTTC
NA	TRBV20-1	12	NA	TRBJ2-5	CSARDNQETQYF	TGCAGTGCAAGGGACAACCAAGAGACCCAGTACTTC
many	TRBV19	16	NA	TRBJ2-1	CASRVQHTTSYNEQFF	TGTGCCAGTAGGGTCCAGCATACCACCTCCTACAATGAGCAGTTCTTC
NA	TRBV20-1	11	NA	TRBJ2-5	CSGQRQETQYF	TGCAGTGGACAGCGGCAAGAGACCCAGTACTTC